These 24 T cell receptor beta chains were all obtained from the same sample, sequenced in a study of blood T cell repertoires in COVID-19 (TCRdb year 2020). Library method: the immunoSEQ multiplex PCR assay. The immuneACCESS repertoire file appears here via TCRdb, limited to in-frame rearrangements. These files lack a portion of the clones; in checked studies, under half of the deficit traces to unresolved V genes, and the cause of the others is not known. Recorded for this sample are over 150,000 clones; around 84% of them occurred a single time. The biggest ten clones account for around 7.8% of the sample. The sequenced material came from PBMCs or T cells enriched from blood (not recorded which). The receptor source for this set is a man aged 50 to 59 who had recovered from COVID-19.

The chain links TRBV29-1 to TRBJ2-2, with D maybe TRBD2 (6 bases). CDR1 is SQVTM, CDR2 ANQGSEA, per germline. The length of the CDR3 is 13 residues. The CDR3 loop is CTGVGGDGGELFF. The DNA for the CDR3 is TGCACCGGTGTGGGGGGAGATGGCGGGGAGCTGTTTTTT.

This clone has only a few counts. The V call is TRBV19, the J call TRBJ1-1; 7 positions agree with TRBD1. This CDR3 has 15 amino acids. The V segment lost 4 bases and the J segment 6 bases; nucleotides outside the gene matches: 11. CDR1 and CDR2 (germline): LNHDA, SQIVND (reference sequence). DNA for the CDR3: TGTGCCAGTAGTAATTCCGGGACAGTAAAACCTGAAGCTTTCTTT. This gives the protein CASSNSGTVKPEAFF. Full variable domain (missing parts from reference TRBV19 and TRBJ1-1): DGGITQSPKYLFRKEGQNVTLSCEQNLNHDAMYWYRQDPGQGLRLIYYSQIVNDFQKGDIAEGYSVSREKKESFPLTVTSAQKNPTAFYLCASSNSGTVKPEAFFGQGTRLTVV.

The chain carries TRBV19 and TRBJ2-5, with a weak D call TRBD2 (5 bases). The V gene lost 4 bases and the J gene lost 0 bases, with 6 bases spanning the gap. From germline, CDR1 is LNHDA and CDR2 SQIVND (reference sequence). The CDR3 runs to 13 residues. CDR3 sequence reads: CASSKDYQETQYF. The CDR3 DNA reads TGTGCCAGTAGTAAGGACTACCAAGAGACCCAGTACTTC.

The rearrangement joins TRBV29-1 to TRBJ1-1; D is uncertain. V lost 4 bases and J 0 bases, leaving 9 bases between the germline ends. The CDR3 runs 13 residues. Germline V CDR1 and CDR2: SQVTM, ANQGSEA. CDR3 region: CSVGEPLNTEAFF. CDR3 nucleotides: TGCAGCGTTGGGGAGCCACTGAACACTGAAGCTTTCTTT.

The chain links TRBV6-5 to TRBJ2-2; 8 bases fit TRBD1. The CDR3 length is 13 residues. With V trimmed by 6 bases and J by 6 bases, 3 bases remained unmatched. Germline values: CDR1 MNHEY, CDR2 SVGAGI. The CDR3 sequence is CASRQGVSGELFF. In DNA, the CDR3 is TGTGCCAGCAGACAGGGGGTCTCCGGGGAGCTGTTTTTT.

This clone was found many times. The CDR3, as DNA: TGTGCCAGCAGCGCCGACGGGGGTACCTACGAGCAGTACTTC. This encodes CASSADGGTYEQYF. The V and J genes are TRBV11-2 and TRBJ2-7, with a possible D match to TRBD2 (6 bases). The CDR3 spans 14 residues. V shed 5 bases and J shed 2 bases, with 13 bases lying between them. Looked up from germline, CDR1 is SGHAT and CDR2 is FQNNGV.

The chain is built from TRBV27 and TRBJ2-7; 7 bases align to TRBD1. Trimming at V came to 5 bases and at J to 2 bases, leaving 3 bases not matched to a gene. Germline lookup yields CDR1 MNHEY and CDR2 SMNVEV (reference sequence). The CDR3 runs to 13 residues. CDR3 amino acids: CASSETGPYEQYF. The DNA for the CDR3 is TGTGCCAGCAGTGAGACAGGGCCCTACGAGCAGTACTTC.

This clone was observed once. This rearrangement joins TRBV29-1 to TRBJ2-5; TRBD1 agrees at 9 bases. The V gene's germline CDR1 is SQVTM and CDR2 ANQGSEA. V shed 6 bases and J 4 bases; nucleotides not matched to a gene: 9. CDR3 length equals 14 residues. CDR3 coding DNA: TGCAGCGTGCCCGGGACAGGGATGCGAGAGACCCAGTACTTC. As protein: CSVPGTGMRETQYF.

This clone has just a few counts. This chain joins TRBV29-1 and TRBJ1-5; 9 bases line up with TRBD1. The length of the CDR3 is 14 residues. The V and J ends lost 6 bases and 2 bases, in that order; junction bases with no gene match: 5. Per the germline V gene, CDR1 is SQVTM and CDR2 is ANQGSEA. The CDR3: CSVTGGRGNQPQHF. CDR3 in DNA: TGCAGCGTAACAGGGGGCCGGGGCAATCAGCCCCAGCATTTT.

Details on this clone: The same CDR3 also results from other DNA sequences found in this sample. This chain uses TRBV5-1 with TRBJ1-5; D remains ambiguous. The ends were cut back, 0 bases at V and 2 bases at J, with 6 bases in the middle. The germline V gene encodes CDR1 SGHRS and CDR2 YFSETQ. The CDR3 extends over 14 amino acids. The CDR3 bases are TGCGCCAGCAGCTTGGGCGGAGGCAATCAGCCCCAGCATTTT. Translating gives CASSLGGGNQPQHF.

This chain links TRBV6-1 with TRBJ2-7; D remains unclear. V lost 2 bases and J lost 2, with 13 bases in between. The V gene's germline CDR1 is MNHNS and CDR2 SASEGT. The CDR3 extends over 15 amino acids. CDR3 protein: CASSEYSLSAYEQYF. The CDR3 nucleotides are TGTGCCAGCAGTGAATATTCTCTGTCGGCCTACGAGCAGTACTTC.

CDR3 loop: CASSLGDRSYNEQFF. The CDR3 coding sequence is TGCGCCAGCAGCTTGGGGGACAGGAGTTACAATGAGCAGTTCTTC. This rearrangement joins TRBV5-1 to TRBJ2-1, with TRBD1 matching over 8 bases. Germline V lookup: CDR1 SGHRS, CDR2 YFSETQ. The CDR3 consists of 15 residues. V lost 0 bases to trimming and J lost 4 bases; unmatched junction nucleotides: 3.

This clone was observed a single time. The chain carries TRBV5-5 and TRBJ2-7; TRBD1 is a possible D gene (5 bases). V lost 0 bases to trimming and J lost 1 base, with 14 bases between them. Germline CDR1 is SGHKS and CDR2 is YYEKEE (reference sequence). This CDR3 is built from 16 residues. The CDR3 here is CASSLEATRGSYEQYF. The CDR3 DNA reads as TGTGCCAGCAGCTTGGAGGCGACAAGGGGATCCTACGAGCAGTACTTC.

The CDR3 coding sequence is TGCAGCGTACTGTGGGGAGGGAGCACTGAAGCTTTCTTT. This sequence encodes CSVLWGGSTEAFF. The chain combines TRBV29-1 with TRBJ1-1, with no clear D. The CDR3 totals 13 residues. V lost 6 bases and J lost 4, with 15 bases in between. Per germline, CDR1 SQVTM and CDR2 ANQGSEA.

V is TRBV12-3 or TRBV12-4 and J is TRBJ1-2, with 11 bases lining up with TRBD1. The CDR3 sequence is 13 residues long. The V gene end was trimmed by 5 bases and the J gene end by 8 bases; junction bases not matched to a gene: 4. The CDR3 spells CASSTGQGGGYTF. CDR3 sequence (DNA): TGTGCCAGCAGTACGGGACAGGGGGGCGGCTACACCTTC.

The V gene is TRBV6-1, the J gene TRBJ2-6; D is uncertain. Germline V gene lookup returns CDR1 MNHNS and CDR2 SASEGT. The CDR3 totals 15 residues. The V end lost 3 bases, the J end lost 0 bases, and 6 bases lay between the germline ends. The CDR3 region is CASSDTYSGANVLTF. In nucleotides, the CDR3 is TGTGCCAGCAGTGATACTTACTCTGGGGCCAACGTCCTGACTTTC.

The rearrangement links TRBV6-6 to TRBJ1-6; D is ambiguous. Germline CDR1 is MNHNY and CDR2 is SVGAGI (reference sequence). This CDR3 has 14 residues. V shed 1 base and J shed 4 bases, with 5 bases lying between them. CDR3 sequence reads: CASSYWQYNSPLHF. The CDR3 DNA follows: TGTGCCAGCAGTTACTGGCAGTATAATTCACCCCTCCACTTT.

The genes are TRBV6-6 and TRBJ1-2, with D possibly being TRBD1 (5 bases). Per germline, CDR1 MNHNY and CDR2 SVGAGI (reference sequence). Between the trimmed V and J ends, which lost 7 bases and 12 bases, there was a span of 15 bases. The CDR3 is 11 residues long. CDR3 nucleotide sequence: TGTGCCAGCACACGCGGGGAGGGACACACCTTC. Translating gives CASTRGEGHTF.

J is TRBJ2-2 and V is TRBV27, with D uncertain. This CDR3 is 14 amino acids long. Germline assignment: CDR1 MNHEY and CDR2 SMNVEV (reference sequence). Deletions cut 3 bases from V and 1 base from J, with 6 bases between. In nucleotides, the CDR3 is TGTGCCAGCAGTTTCACGGTGAACACCGGGGAGCTGTTTTTT. It translates to CASSFTVNTGELFF.

V usage is TRBV6-5 and J usage is TRBJ1-2; TRBD1 might be the D (5 bases). Trimming cost V 6 bases and J 2 bases, with 16 bases left between them. Germline V gives CDR1 MNHEY, CDR2 SVGAGI. The CDR3 totals 15 residues. CDR3 amino acids: CASSRAWDSNYGYTF. In DNA, the CDR3 is TGTGCCAGCAGCCGCGCCTGGGACTCGAACTATGGCTACACCTTC.

As regards this clone: One end of the junction fails to match germline, which may point to a read error. The rearrangement links TRBV7-8 to TRBJ2-6, with D perhaps matching TRBD1 (6 bases). The CDR3 sequence is 18 residues long. Per germline, CDR1 SGHVS and CDR2 FQNEAQ. CDR3 residues: CASSLVAGAISGVNVLTF. The CDR3 coding sequence is TGTGCCAGCAGCTTAGTAGCAGGGGCCATCTCTGGGGTCAACGTCCTGACTTTC. The entire variable domain, with the rest obtained from reference TRBV7-8 and TRBJ2-6, is as follows: GAGVSQSPRYKVAKRGQDVALRCDPISGHVSLFWYQQALGQGPEFLTYFQNEAQLDKSGLPSDRFFAERPEGSVSTLKIQRTQQEDSAVYLCASSLVAGAISGVNVLTFGAGSRLTVL.

Regarding this clone: The same CDR3 also results from other DNA sequences found in this sample. The chain joins TRBV12-3 or TRBV12-4 to TRBJ1-1; TRBD1 is a possible D gene (5 bases). V was pared by 5 bases and J by 4 bases, with 11 bases between. This CDR3 is 13 amino acids long. This chain's CDR3 is CASSPGVRTEAFF. CDR3 coding DNA: TGTGCCAGCAGTCCGGGGGTTCGCACTGAAGCTTTCTTT.

This clone was observed once. The CDR3 nucleotides are TGCAGCGTGAGATTCGGGACAGGAACTAGCACAGATACGCAGTATTTT. Translating gives CSVRFGTGTSTDTQYF. This rearrangement joins TRBV29-1 to TRBJ2-3, with 8 bases fitting TRBD1. CDR1 and CDR2 from the germline V gene are SQVTM and ANQGSEA. The CDR3 is 16 residues long. Trimming cost V 6 bases and J 0 bases; bases outside gene matches: 11.

The chain carries TRBV6-5 and TRBJ2-2, with TRBD1 matching 10 bases. The J segment lost 7 bases and the V segment lost 6 bases, leaving 5 bases of the junction unmatched. This CDR3 contains 14 residues. Per the germline V gene, CDR1 is MNHEY and CDR2 is SVGAGI. The CDR3 nucleotides are TGTGCCAGCAGCCGACAGGGGGCAAACGGGGAGCTGTTTTTT. Protein sequence: CASSRQGANGELFF.